Listed here are 27 T cell receptor beta chains from one sample, sequenced in a study of radiation and T cells in renal cell carcinoma. The time point denotes: baseline pretreatment blood. Treatment specified: 15 Gy SBRT to primary tumor, nephrectomy 4 weeks later. Method: immunoSEQ multiplex PCR; TCRdb's copy keeps in-frame clones and lacks some. This sample has 110,000 to 150,000 clones, with approximately 82% found just once. This material consisted of blood, taken from a patient whose treatment included radiotherapy and nephrectomy. These receptors were collected from a woman between 50 and 59 years old with renal cell carcinoma.

This clone was counted a single time. This rearrangement joins TRBV11-2 to TRBJ2-2, with 7 bases aligning to TRBD2. Germline CDR1 SGHAT, CDR2 FQNNGV. V was pared by 0 bases and J by 2 bases, with 6 bases of the junction left unmatched. This CDR3 is built from 17 residues. In DNA, the CDR3 is TGTGCCAGCAGCTTAGATATTCTAGCGGCTAACACCGGGGAGCTGTTTTTT. This sequence encodes CASSLDILAANTGELFF.

This clone was seen a handful of times. The rearrangement uses TRBV10-1 and TRBJ2-3; D gene ambiguous. CDR3 length: 13 residues. The germline V and J ends were trimmed by 4 bases and 8 bases, with 13 bases remaining between them. CDR1 is WNHNN, CDR2 SYGVQD, per germline (reference sequence). DNA for the CDR3: TGCGCCAGCAGTGGGTCGCCCTTAGGTACGCAGTATTTT. Its translation: CASSGSPLGTQYF.

DNA for the CDR3: TGTGCCAGCAGCGCCGGCAATCAGCCCCAGCATTTT. Amino acids: CASSAGNQPQHF. The chain employs TRBV5-8 and TRBJ1-5, with D unresolved. The germline V gene encodes CDR1 SGHTS and CDR2 YDEGEE. The CDR3 totals 12 residues. V was trimmed by 4 bases and J by 2 bases, leaving 4 bases between them.

This clone was picked up a small number of times. The rearrangement uses TRBV7-2 and TRBJ2-3; no reliable D call. This CDR3 spans 12 amino acids. Germline lookup yields CDR1 SGHTA and CDR2 FQGNSA. The V end was cut by 5 bases, the J end by 6 bases, with 9 bases between. Written as DNA, the CDR3 is TGTGCCAGCAGCCAGGACCTTGATACGCAGTATTTT. Translation: CASSQDLDTQYF.

The rearrangement joins TRBV10-2 to TRBJ2-3; a weak D match, TRBD2 (5 bases). V lost 2 bases, J lost 3 bases, and 18 bases lay in between. The V gene's germline CDR1 is WSHSY and CDR2 SAAADI. This CDR3 region has 17 residues. In nucleotides, the CDR3 is TGCGCCAGCAGTGAGGTCCCCATGGAGGTGGGAACAGATACGCAGTATTTT. This encodes CASSEVPMEVGTDTQYF.

The chain recombines TRBV9 with TRBJ2-3; D might be TRBD2 (7 bases). Germline V gene lookup returns CDR1 SGDLS and CDR2 YYNGEE. CDR3 length: 16 amino acids. V was clipped by 0 bases and J by 1 base, with 12 bases between them. CDR3 amino acids: CASSVGSGGGTDTQYF. Here the CDR3 DNA reads TGTGCCAGCAGCGTAGGTTCGGGGGGCGGCACAGATACGCAGTATTTT.

This sequence joins TRBV5-1 and TRBJ1-2; 7 bases agree with TRBD1. The CDR3 runs 13 residues. Germline V gives CDR1 SGHRS, CDR2 YFSETQ. Trimming took 3 bases from V and 4 from J; bases not matched to a gene: 3. The CDR3 DNA reads as TGCGCCAGCAGCTACCAGGGGGGCTATGGCTACACCTTC. Amino acid sequence: CASSYQGGYGYTF.

The chain uses TRBV7-7 and TRBJ2-1; 10 bases are a match to TRBD1. V lost 3 bases, J lost 8 bases, and 7 bases stayed unmatched. The CDR3 extends over 15 amino acids. The V gene's germline CDR1 is SSHAT and CDR2 FNYEAQ (reference sequence). The CDR3 region is CASSFLPDRGDEQFF. Written as DNA, the CDR3 is TGTGCCAGCAGCTTCCTCCCGGACAGGGGGGATGAGCAGTTCTTC.

The chain employs TRBV7-9 and TRBJ2-1, with unresolved D. Trimming shortened V by 4 bases and J by 2 bases, and 6 bases separated the two germline ends. This CDR3 is 13 amino acids long. Germline V gene data show CDR1 as SEHNR and CDR2 as FQNEAQ (reference sequence). Written as DNA, the CDR3 is TGTGCCAGCAGCTGGAGTCCCTACAATGAGCAGTTCTTC. Translated: CASSWSPYNEQFF.

CDR3 protein: CASSIVRDSSSYEQYF. CDR3 in DNA: TGTGCCAGTAGTATAGTTCGGGACAGCAGCTCCTACGAGCAGTACTTC. The chain links TRBV19 to TRBJ2-7; 7 bases line up with TRBD1. The germline CDR1 and CDR2 sequences are LNHDA and SQIVND (reference sequence). Unmatched junction bases numbered 6, after V lost 1 base and J lost 0 bases. The CDR3 is made up of 16 amino acids.

This sequence joins TRBV6-5 and TRBJ1-4, with D unclear. The CDR3 contains 15 residues. Germline V gives CDR1 MNHEY, CDR2 SVGAGI. Trimming pared 3 bases from V and 6 bases from J, leaving 14 bases between. CDR3 in DNA: TGTGCCAGCAGTTATGCGGGCGTTTATCATGAAAAACTGTTTTTT. Amino acid sequence: CASSYAGVYHEKLFF.

The chain is built from TRBV7-2 and TRBJ2-3; 8 nucleotides match TRBD2. The V and J ends lost 1 base and 1 base, in that order; junction bases with no gene match: 4. Per germline, CDR1 SGHTA and CDR2 FQGNSA. The CDR3 totals 16 residues. This CDR3 reads CASSLGPGRGTDTQYF. The CDR3 DNA reads as TGTGCCAGCAGCTTAGGACCCGGGAGGGGCACAGATACGCAGTATTTT.

As concerns this clone: The same CDR3 can be traced to other DNA sequences in this sample. The chain carries TRBV2 and TRBJ2-3; the D is unclear. Looked up from germline, CDR1 is SNHLY and CDR2 is FYNNEI. The CDR3 spans 10 residues. Trimming pared 6 bases from V and 2 bases from J, leaving 0 bases between. CDR3 protein: CASSTDTQYF. For the CDR3, the DNA is TGTGCCAGCAGCACAGATACGCAGTATTTT.

This chain joins TRBV5-1 and TRBJ1-5, with TRBD1 as a possible D gene (5 bases). V lost 0 bases to trimming and J lost 5 bases, with 9 bases between them. CDR3 length equals 14 residues. Germline V CDR1 and CDR2: SGHRS, YFSETQ. CDR3 region: CASSLVGGDQPQHF. The CDR3 region has the DNA TGCGCCAGCAGCTTGGTTGGGGGGGATCAGCCCCAGCATTTT.

The CDR3 DNA reads TGCGCCAGCAGCTTGGCCGGGCAGAGAAACACCATATATTTT. The encoded protein is CASSLAGQRNTIYF. The V call is TRBV5-1, the J call TRBJ1-3; D is unresolved. CDR3 length: 14 amino acids. Per the germline V gene, CDR1 is SGHRS and CDR2 is YFSETQ. The V end was cut by 0 bases, the J end by 5 bases, with 9 bases between. The variable domain in full, with the rest retrieved from reference TRBV5-1 and TRBJ1-3, is KAGVTQTPRYLIKTRGQQVTLSCSPISGHRSVSWYQQTPGQGLQFLFEYFSETQRNKGNFPGRFSGRQFSNSRSEMNVSTLELGDSALYLCASSLAGQRNTIYFGEGSWLTVV.

The chain couples TRBV28 to TRBJ2-7, with D possibly TRBD1 on 6 matching bases. V was trimmed by 3 bases and J by 2 bases, leaving 14 bases between them. CDR1 and CDR2 from the germline V gene are MDHEN and SYDVKM. The CDR3 covers 15 residues. This chain's CDR3 is CASSLAGAVTYEQYF. The CDR3, as DNA: TGTGCCAGCAGTTTGGCAGGGGCCGTTACCTACGAGCAGTACTTC.

The rearrangement joins TRBV29-1 to TRBJ2-3; D gene ambiguous. CDR1 and CDR2 (germline): SQVTM, ANQGSEA. V lost 4 bases and J lost 3, with 5 bases in between. The CDR3 has 11 amino acids. Written as DNA, the CDR3 is TGCAGCGTTGCCCCTACAGATACGCAGTATTTT. It is translated as CSVAPTDTQYF.

The chain is built from TRBV5-1 and TRBJ2-7; 7 bases match TRBD2. CDR3 length equals 15 residues. From germline, CDR1 is SGHRS and CDR2 YFSETQ. The ends lost 4 bases at V and 3 bases at J; junction bases unmatched: 10. The CDR3 protein is CASSPLGGSGYEQYF. CDR3 in DNA: TGCGCCAGCAGCCCCCTTGGCGGGAGTGGCTACGAGCAGTACTTC.

In its sample, this clone was seen once. V and J are TRBV10-3 and TRBJ1-1, with D uncertain. CDR1 ENHRY and CDR2 SYGVKD come from the germline V gene. The CDR3 runs to 11 residues. V lost 0 bases to trimming and J lost 8 bases, with 4 bases between them. CDR3: CAISESIEAFF. CDR3 DNA sequence: TGTGCCATCAGTGAGTCTATCGAAGCTTTCTTT.

CDR3: CAIQANKNTEAFF. The CDR3 DNA is TGTGCCATTCAGGCGAACAAGAACACTGAAGCTTTCTTT. The gene calls are TRBV6-1 and TRBJ1-1; no reliable D call. V was clipped by 10 bases and J by 1 base, with 13 bases between them. The CDR3 is 13 residues long. The germline V gene has CDR1 MNHNS and CDR2 SASEGT.

Comments on this clone: Germline is not matched at one junction end, which may reflect a read error. The J gene is TRBJ1-6, the V gene TRBV11-2; D is unclear. The germline CDR1 and CDR2 sequences are SGHAT and FQNNGV. This CDR3 has 12 residues. CDR3 bases: TGTGCCCGCAGCCTTTATAATTCACCCCTCCACTTT. Its protein product is CARSLYNSPLHF.

The chain uses TRBV27 and TRBJ1-4; 9 nucleotides agree with TRBD1. J lost 4 bases, V lost 6 bases, and 6 bases had no gene match. The CDR3 is made up of 15 amino acids. CDR1 MNHEY and CDR2 SMNVEV come from the germline V gene (reference sequence). Here the CDR3 reads CASSRQGGFNEKLFF. The CDR3 bases are TGTGCCAGCAGCCGACAGGGGGGCTTTAATGAAAAACTGTTTTTT.

This chain connects TRBV7-8 to TRBJ2-1, with no clear D. Germline V CDR1 and CDR2: SGHVS, FQNEAQ. The CDR3 totals 14 residues. Trimming removed 5 bases from V and 12 bases from J, with 20 bases in between. CDR3 bases: TGTGCCAGCAGCATCACGGACGGAAGCTATGGGCAGTTCTTC. This gives the protein CASSITDGSYGQFF. Based on the CDR3 plus reference TRBV7-8 and TRBJ2-1, the full variable domain is GAGVSQSPRYKVAKRGQDVALRCDPISGHVSLFWYQQALGQGPEFLTYFQNEAQLDKSGLPSDRFFAERPEGSVSTLKIQRTQQEDSAVYLCASSITDGSYGQFFGPGTRLTVL.

The chain is built from TRBV30 and TRBJ1-3; no clear D gene. The CDR3 loop spans 13 amino acids. The germline V and J ends were trimmed by 4 bases and 0 bases, with 7 bases remaining between them. The V gene's germline CDR1 is GTSNPN and CDR2 SVGIG (reference sequence). CDR3 residues: CAWIPSSGNTIYF. The CDR3 coding sequence is TGTGCCTGGATACCAAGCTCTGGAAACACCATATATTTT.

Points on this clone: This same CDR3 is encoded by further DNA sequences in the sample. The chain recombines TRBV6-5 with TRBJ1-1; perhaps TRBD1 as D (5 bases). Per germline, CDR1 MNHEY and CDR2 SVGAGI. The CDR3 has 14 residues. V lost 0 bases and J 2 bases, leaving 7 bases between the germline ends. The CDR3 DNA sequence: TGTGCCAGCAGTTACTCGAGGGGAAACACTGAAGCTTTCTTT. This sequence encodes CASSYSRGNTEAFF.

The chain recombines TRBV5-1 with TRBJ1-4, with D possibly matching TRBD1 (6 bases). Trimming removed 0 bases at V and 8 bases at J, with 14 bases between. This CDR3 has 15 residues. Germline loops: CDR1 SGHRS, CDR2 YFSETQ. The CDR3 protein is CASSLAPGQGEKLFF. The DNA for the CDR3 is TGCGCCAGCAGCTTGGCCCCCGGGCAGGGGGAAAAACTGTTTTTT.

A word on this clone: A much larger clone lies one base from this, so it may be a read error. The genes are TRBV28 and TRBJ2-7; D remains ambiguous. The germline gives CDR1 MDHEN, CDR2 SYDVKM. Trimming took 5 bases from V and 4 from J, leaving 3 bases between them. The CDR3 extends over 10 amino acids. The CDR3 DNA sequence: TGTGCCAGCAGTAAATACGAGCAGTACTTC. This gives the protein CASSKYEQYF.